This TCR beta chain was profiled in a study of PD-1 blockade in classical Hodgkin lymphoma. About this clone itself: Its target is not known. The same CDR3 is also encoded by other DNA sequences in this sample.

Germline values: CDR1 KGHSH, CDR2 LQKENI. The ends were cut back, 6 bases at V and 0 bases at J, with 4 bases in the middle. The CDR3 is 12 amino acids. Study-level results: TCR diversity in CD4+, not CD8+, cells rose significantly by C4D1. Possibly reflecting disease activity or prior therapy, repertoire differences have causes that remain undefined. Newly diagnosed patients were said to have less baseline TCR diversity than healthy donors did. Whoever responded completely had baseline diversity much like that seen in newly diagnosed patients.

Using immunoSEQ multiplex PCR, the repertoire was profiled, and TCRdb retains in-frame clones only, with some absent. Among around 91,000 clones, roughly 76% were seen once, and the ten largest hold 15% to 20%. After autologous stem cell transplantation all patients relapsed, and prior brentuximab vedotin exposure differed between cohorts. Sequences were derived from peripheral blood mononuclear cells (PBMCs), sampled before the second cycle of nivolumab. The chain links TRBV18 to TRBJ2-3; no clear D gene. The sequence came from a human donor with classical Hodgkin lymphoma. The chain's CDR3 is CASSHSTDTQYF. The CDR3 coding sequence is TGTGCCAGCTCCCACAGCACAGATACGCAGTATTTT.